This T cell receptor beta chain was identified during a study of T cells after yellow fever vaccination (dated by TCRdb to about 2019). About the study as a whole: The SMART-Seq v4 Ultra Low Input RNA kit was used to prepare libraries from fractions with low cell numbers. Blood was drawn at multiple timepoints before and after primary and secondary immunization, with bulk PBMC replicates and cell subsets isolated. To track T-cell clones before and after primary and booster YFV17D yellow fever vaccination, bulk TCR alpha and beta repertoires were sequenced longitudinally. Two healthy male donors, one aged 18 to 30 and one aged 30 to 39 years, were included in the cohort.

Explained via the paper, the treatment or condition label denotes: live attenuated yellow fever vaccine strain. At every blood-draw timepoint, two biological replicates of bulk PBMCs were collected. A standard Ficoll-Paque protocol was used to isolate PBMCs from peripheral blood. TriZol was used to extract RNA from bulk PBMCs, CD4 and CD8 fractions, and dextramer-positive and dextramer-negative fractions. Paper-wide results and their limitations: Only a couple of donors were included in the study, so the extent to which the findings can be generalized is limited. A small fraction of clonotypes showed up in both the CD4 and CD8 compartments, probably as a result of convergent recombination. The secondary T-cell response was weaker than the primary response but faster, peaking on day 5 instead of day 15. Most clones expanded after primary vaccination (almost 97% of CD4 and roughly 90% of CD8) were re-detected after the booster, suggesting that broad memory maintenance occurred. Because abundant contaminating clonotypes from the bulk population could be contained in FACS-sorted repertoires, computational filtering was required.

The cysteine opens and the phenylalanine closes a CDR3 of 14 amino acids. CDR3 DNA only is kept here, 42 bases in frame from base 1. V is shortened by 3 bases, J by 8 bases, and the region joining them spans 13 bases. The germline V gene provides CDR1 KGHDR and CDR2 SFDVKD. This clonotype was counted ten times or more. Its antigen target is currently unknown. No per-base quality is available; no much larger clone lies one base away. The sequencer listed for this sample is Illumina NovaSeq 6000. TCR cDNA was synthesized by 5'RACE template switching, through which a universal primer site and unique molecular identifiers were introduced. Priming for cDNA synthesis came from both the TCR alpha and TCR beta constant segments. Libraries were amplified in two PCR steps, with sample barcodes and sequencing adapters added in the second step. Sequencing of the libraries was done on either Illumina HiSeq 2500 (2x100 bp) or NovaSeq (2x150 bp). As for the authors' bioinformatics: Demultiplexing of reads and collapsing into UMI consensus sequences were performed with MIGEC, and V(D)J alignment was carried out with MiXCR. Using edgeR on replicate PBMC samples, clonotypes were called vaccine-responding if FDR was below 0.01 and the log2 fold change was above 5 up to day 15. CD4 or CD8 identity was assigned to each bulk clonotype according to whether the clonotype was present at higher abundance in the sequenced CD4 repertoire or the sequenced CD8 repertoire. The public reads were run again by TCRdb, first through fastp at Q25 and then through MiXCR, and only productive beta chains were kept. A single entry per CDR3 protein holds the most common genes and DNA from its merged rows. The V and J calls, along with clone size, are taken from TCRdb and not from the paper's own processing. In this sample the table shows 230,000 or so distinct CDR3 sequences, approximately 3.5% of which occur a single time. The ten largest clones represent under 20% of the sample.

The rearranged segments are TRBV24-1 and TRBJ1-3, with TRBD1 as a weak D call on 5 bases. Source: PBMCs, taken 15 days after the yellow fever booster vaccination. This sequence was found in a man younger than 35 who received the YFV17D yellow fever vaccine. The CDR3 amino acid sequence is: CATSDAQGVDTIYF. The nucleotide sequence reads TGTGCCACCAGTGATGCCCAGGGAGTTGACACCATATATTTT.